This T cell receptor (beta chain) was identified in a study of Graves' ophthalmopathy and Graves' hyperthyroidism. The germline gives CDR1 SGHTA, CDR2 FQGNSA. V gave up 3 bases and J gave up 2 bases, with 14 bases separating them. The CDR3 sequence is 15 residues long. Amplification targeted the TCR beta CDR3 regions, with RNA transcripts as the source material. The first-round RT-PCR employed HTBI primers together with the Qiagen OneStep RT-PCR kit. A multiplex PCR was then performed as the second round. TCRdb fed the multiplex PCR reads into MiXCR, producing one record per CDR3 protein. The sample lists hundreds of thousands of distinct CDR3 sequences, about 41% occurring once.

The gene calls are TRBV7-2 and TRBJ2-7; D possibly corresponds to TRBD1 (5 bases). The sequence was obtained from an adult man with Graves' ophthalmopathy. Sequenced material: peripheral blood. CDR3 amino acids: CASSFDWTPTYEQYF. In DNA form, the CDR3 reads TGTGCCAGCAGCTTCGACTGGACACCAACCTACGAGCAGTACTTC.